This T cell receptor (beta chain) was observed in a study of CD8+CD57+ T cells in acquired aplastic anemia. Study as a whole: Sorted CD4+ and CD8+ cells gave a mean 3.2 ug DNA, range about 0.17 to 27.4 ug. The study obtained 11 million or so reads on average for CD4+ cells from healthy donors. Study results and caveats: Some 31 shared CD8+ CDR3s appeared highly expressed within patients' immunodominant clones.

CDR3 and TCR beta VDJ profiling relied on a genomic DNA template. Each CDR3 protein is one row after TCRdb ran MiXCR on the reads. This repertoire shows 50,000 to 65,000 distinct CDR3 sequences, less than 65% found once; its top ten account for 2% to 2.5%. Germline CDR1 is LNHNV and CDR2 is YYDKDF (reference sequence). The CDR3 covers 15 residues. The V end was cut by 1 base, the J end by 0 bases, with 6 bases between. Relative to its sample, this clonotype is medium-sized (0.01 to 0.1%). The antigen is unknown. The chain recombines TRBV15 with TRBJ1-4; TRBD1 is a possible D gene (6 bases). The sequencing input was sorted CD4+, CD8+, or CD8+CD57+ T cells (not recorded which) from PBMCs. The receptor comes from a human donor in good health, serving as a control. The CDR3 DNA is TGTGCCACCAGCAGAGGACAGGCAACTAATGAAAAACTGTTTTTT. Amino acid sequence: CATSRGQATNEKLFF.